This TCR beta chain originates from a study of Ad26.COV2.S vaccination and SARS-CoV-2 variants. At the level of the study: Ad26.COV2.S given intramuscularly, once or twice 56 days apart. Regarding the study as a whole: The study found similar non-spike TCR breadth in vaccine and placebo recipients.

Sequenced by immunoSEQ multiplex PCR; TCRdb stores in-frame clones only, minus some. The table records 350,000 to 450,000 clones, about four fifths of them present only once. Trimming removed 4 bases from V and 6 bases from J; junction bases left unmatched: 17. The CDR3 sequence is 20 residues long. Germline CDR1 and CDR2: PRHDT and FYEKMQ (reference sequence). As concerns this clone: Its antigen is not known.

Treatment defined: roughly 18 received Ad26.COV2.S at low or high dose, single or two shots; about 5 received placebo; per-sample allocation not given. Collection of the samples took place on day 63 after the first injection of vaccine or placebo. The chain has TRBV13 and TRBJ2-1; 14 bases fit TRBD2. The sequenced sample was peripheral blood, obtained in a trial of Ad26.COV2.S vaccine versus placebo. This receptor was taken from a person aged 18-60 years who received the Ad26.COV2.S COVID-19 vaccine or a placebo. The CDR3 DNA follows: TGTGCCAGCAGCTCTACCACCGAGACTAGCGGGAGGGCCTTGGTCAATGAGCAGTTCTTC. It encodes CASSSTTETSGRALVNEQFF. Variable domain in full (rest from reference TRBV13 and TRBJ2-1): AAGVIQSPRHLIKEKRETATLKCYPIPRHDTVYWYQQGPGQDPQFLISFYEKMQSDKGSIPDRFSAQQFSDYHSELNMSSLELGDSALYFCASSSTTETSGRALVNEQFFGPGTRLTVL.